This T cell receptor (beta chain) came from a study of T cells in Graves' hyperthyroidism and ophthalmopathy. In the study overall: At initial diagnosis, before any treatment had begun, peripheral blood was obtained.

A note on this clonotype: The antigen is not known. The germline gene is not matched at one end of the junction; a read error may be the cause.

The CDR3 runs 15 residues. Exclusion followed for patients with uncontrolled infection, other autoimmune disease, pregnancy or lactation. It was approximately 9.7 ml of fresh peripheral blood that supplied the PBMCs. Findings and limits, study-wide: Before onset, ophthalmopathy was predicted by the model a median roughly six months earlier.

TCR beta CDR3 sequences were amplified from RNA transcripts. HTBI primers were used for first-round RT-PCR of the TCR CDR3. One entry per CDR3 protein results from TCRdb running MiXCR on the multiplex PCR reads. The sample shows around 350,000 distinct CDR3 sequences, approximately 19% of them seen only once. The chain carries TRBV12-3 or TRBV12-4 and TRBJ1-5, with D unresolved. This TCR was recovered from a young woman with Graves' hyperthyroidism. Sequences were obtained from blood. This chain's CDR3 is CASSSEDSGDQLQHF. The CDR3 DNA is TGTGCCAGCAGTTCTGAGGACTCGGGTGATCAGCTCCAGCATTTT.